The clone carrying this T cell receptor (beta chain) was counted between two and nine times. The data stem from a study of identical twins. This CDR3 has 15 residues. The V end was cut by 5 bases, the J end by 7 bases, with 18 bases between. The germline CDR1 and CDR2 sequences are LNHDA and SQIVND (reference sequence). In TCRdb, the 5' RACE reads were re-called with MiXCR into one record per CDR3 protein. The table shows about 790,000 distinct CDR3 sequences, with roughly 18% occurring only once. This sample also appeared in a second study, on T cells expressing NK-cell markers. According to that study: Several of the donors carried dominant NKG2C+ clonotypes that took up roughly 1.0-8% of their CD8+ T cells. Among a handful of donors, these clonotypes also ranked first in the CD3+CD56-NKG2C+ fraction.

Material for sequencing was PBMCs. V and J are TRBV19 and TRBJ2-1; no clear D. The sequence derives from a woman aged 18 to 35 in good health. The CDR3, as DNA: TGTGCCAGTAGTTCGAGTCCCTCCGAGGTGAATGAGCAGTTCTTC. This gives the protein CASSSSPSEVNEQFF.